Here is one T cell receptor (beta chain) with its context. What it recognizes is unknown. Sequencing used immunoSEQ multiplex PCR; TCRdb keeps in-frame clones, though not all of them. This sample has tens of thousands of clones, with just over 75% found just once. These data are taken from a study of memory CD4+ T cells and cytomegalovirus serostatus. Overall study context: Donors were healthy Belgian adults, fewer than ten CMV seropositive and roughly 25 seronegative.

Overall study findings and caveats: The CMV-associated TCR signature appears largely within the CD4+ memory repertoire. Repertoires predicted CMV serostatus with median bootstrapped AUC of about 0.94.

The sort gate was single viable CD3+CD4+CD8-CD45RO+ cells for memory CD4+ T cells. Total CD4+ T cells were enriched by CD4 positive selection. Sample: memory CD4+ T cells from blood. The clonotype originates from an adult in good health and CMV-seronegative.

In DNA, the CDR3 is TGCGCCAGCAGCACCGGGACTAGCGGGGGCGGGGTGGCAGATACGCAGTATTTT. Residues: CASSTGTSGGGVADTQYF. V gene TRBV5-1 combines with J gene TRBJ2-3, with 14 bases fitting TRBD2. Germline loops: CDR1 SGHRS, CDR2 YFSETQ. The CDR3 is made up of 18 amino acids. After removal of 4 bases from V and 4 bases from J, the junction contained 11 bases not matched to a gene.